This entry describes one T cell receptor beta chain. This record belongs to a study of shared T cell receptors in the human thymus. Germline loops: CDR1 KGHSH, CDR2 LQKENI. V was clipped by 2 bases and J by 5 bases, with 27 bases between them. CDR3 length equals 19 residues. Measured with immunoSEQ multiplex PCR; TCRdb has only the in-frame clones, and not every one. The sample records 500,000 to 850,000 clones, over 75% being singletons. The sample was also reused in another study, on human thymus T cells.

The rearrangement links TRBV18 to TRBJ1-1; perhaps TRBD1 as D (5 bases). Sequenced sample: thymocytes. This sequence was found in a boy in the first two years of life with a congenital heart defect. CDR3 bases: TGTGCCAGCTCACCATGGCTAGGACACCGGGGGGGTACTGATACTGAAGCTTTCTTT. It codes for CASSPWLGHRGGTDTEAFF.